This passage covers 22 T cell receptor beta chains from one sample sequenced in a study of blood T cells in healthy people across ages. PCR was performed a second time for about 7 to 11 cycles using a sample-barcoded 5' primer and a J-beta primer mix. TCRdb analysed the 5' RACE reads with MiXCR anew, one entry per CDR3 protein. This sample has 700,000 to 950,000 distinct CDR3 sequences, with about three fifths found just once. Material: blood. These TCRs come from a young man in good health.

The V call is TRBV20-1, the J call TRBJ2-7; 7 nucleotides match TRBD2. Per the germline V gene, CDR1 is DFQATT and CDR2 is SNEGSKA (reference sequence). The CDR3 contains 14 residues. V gave up 6 bases and J gave up 0 bases; unmatched junction bases: 8. CDR3 sequence reads: CSAVVLAASYEQYF. The CDR3 bases are TGCAGTGCCGTTGTCCTAGCGGCCTCCTACGAGCAGTACTTC.

The rearrangement uses TRBV28 and TRBJ2-7; a possible D gene is TRBD1 (6 bases). CDR3 length: 14 residues. CDR1 and CDR2 from the germline V gene are MDHEN and SYDVKM. Trimming stripped 3 bases from V and 2 bases from J, with 11 bases between. CDR3: CASSFLQGAYEQYF. The CDR3 region has the DNA TGTGCCAGCAGTTTTCTACAGGGAGCCTACGAGCAGTACTTC.

This clonotype was counted a few times. The chain couples TRBV20-1 to TRBJ2-7; no clear D gene. The end of the DNA fits TRBJ2-5 better, so the J call may be wrong. The CDR3 runs to 10 residues. CDR1 is DFQATT, CDR2 SNEGSKA, per germline (reference sequence). The CDR3 loop reads CSGGPETQYF. The CDR3 nucleotides are TGCAGTGGCGGCCCCGAGACCCAGTACTTC.

This clonotype was seen a few times. This chain uses TRBV6-1 with TRBJ2-5; 11 bases fit TRBD2. Germline trimming cut 4 bases from V and 5 bases from J; bases unmatched to any gene: 6. CDR3 length equals 15 residues. Germline CDR1 and CDR2: MNHNS and SASEGT. In nucleotides, the CDR3 is TGTGCCAGCAGTGTTACTAGCGGGAGAGGGGAGACCCAGTACTTC. It codes for CASSVTSGRGETQYF.

CDR3 coding DNA: TGTGCCAGCAGTTTATCGTTGAATAGGGCAGCCTACGAGCAGTACTTC. Encoded protein: CASSLSLNRAAYEQYF. The V gene is TRBV27, the J gene TRBJ2-7; no reliable D call. The CDR3 is 16 residues long. Deletions cut 0 bases from V and 2 bases from J, with 14 bases between. Per germline, CDR1 MNHEY and CDR2 SMNVEV (reference sequence).

This chain connects TRBV6-2 or TRBV6-3 to TRBJ2-1; D call uncertain. This CDR3 has 13 residues. V was pared by 5 bases and J by 13 bases, with 18 bases between. The germline V gene encodes CDR1 MNHEY and CDR2 SVGEGT. CDR3 nucleotide sequence: TGTGCCAGCAGTACTGATCCTTTTAGGCCCCAGTTCTTC. Translation: CASSTDPFRPQFF.

This clonotype was picked up a small number of times. This chain connects TRBV10-3 to TRBJ2-7; 8 bases are shared with TRBD1. The CDR3 totals 14 residues. CDR1 and CDR2 from the germline V gene are ENHRY and SYGVKD. J was trimmed by 3 bases and V by 6 bases; bases with no gene match: 7. This CDR3 reads CAISSGQANYEQYF. CDR3 nucleotide sequence: TGTGCCATCAGCTCGGGACAGGCCAACTACGAGCAGTACTTC.

This chain uses TRBV9 with TRBJ2-5; the match to TRBD2 covers 7 bases. The better agreement between TRBJ2-7 and the DNA end casts doubt on the J call. The V gene's germline CDR1 is SGDLS and CDR2 YYNGEE. The CDR3 consists of 14 residues. The CDR3 region has the DNA TGTGCCAGCAGCGTGGGTCGGGAGGACGACGAGCAGTACTTC. Translation: CASSVGREDDEQYF.

The chain has TRBV20-1 and TRBJ2-1, with TRBD2 matching over 10 bases. The junction had 10 bases not matched to a gene; V was cut back by 1 base and J by 4 bases. CDR3 size: 17 residues. Germline V gives CDR1 DFQATT, CDR2 SNEGSKA (reference sequence). The CDR3 bases are TGCAGTGCTAGAGTAGCGGGGGGTCGAGCACCTTACAATGAGCAGTTCTTC. This gives the protein CSARVAGGRAPYNEQFF.

This sequence joins TRBV3-1 and TRBJ2-5; no definite D call. This CDR3 region has 13 residues. V lost 1 base, J lost 1 base, and 4 bases lay in between. CDR1 is LGHDT and CDR2 is YNNKEL in the germline V gene (reference sequence). CDR3 nucleotide sequence: TGTGCCAGCAGCCAAGGGGGCCAAGAGACCCAGTACTTC. Its protein product is CASSQGGQETQYF.

The chain uses TRBV20-1 and TRBJ2-7; no clear D gene. Trimming stripped 2 bases from V and 2 bases from J, with 13 bases between. Germline V CDR1 and CDR2: DFQATT, SNEGSKA (reference sequence). CDR3 length equals 14 residues. CDR3 protein: CSARHQFTTYEQYF. The CDR3 bases are TGCAGTGCTAGACACCAGTTTACCACCTACGAGCAGTACTTC.

This chain links TRBV5-5 with TRBJ1-1; maybe TRBD1 (6 bases). This CDR3 region has 14 residues. The V end was cut by 2 bases, the J end by 2 bases, with 10 bases between. Germline CDR1 SGHKS, CDR2 YYEKEE (reference sequence). CDR3 region: CASSFTTGNTEAFF. CDR3 nucleotides: TGTGCCAGCAGCTTTACGACAGGAAACACTGAAGCTTTCTTT.

As concerns this clonotype: This may come from a read error, since a much larger clone is one base off. The chain recombines TRBV3-1 with TRBJ2-7, with 8 bases fitting TRBD2. Looked up from germline, CDR1 is LGHDT and CDR2 is YNNKEL (reference sequence). Losses at the gene ends were 4 bases for V and 0 bases for J; bases not matched to a gene: 5. The CDR3 totals 15 residues. As DNA, the CDR3 is TGTGCCAGCAGCCTTGGCGGGGGGATCTCCTACGAGCAGTACTTC. Protein product: CASSLGGGISYEQYF.

V usage is TRBV7-9 and J usage is TRBJ2-3; D is unresolved. This CDR3 comprises 13 residues. In germline, CDR1 is SEHNR, CDR2 FQNEAQ (reference sequence). Trimming stripped 6 bases from V and 3 bases from J, with 10 bases between. CDR3 nucleotides: TGTGCCAGCAGACCAACCGGAACAGATACGCAGTATTTT. This encodes CASRPTGTDTQYF.

The chain recombines TRBV9 with TRBJ1-1; 7 bases align to TRBD1. V was pared by 3 bases and J by 7 bases, with 12 bases of the junction left unmatched. CDR3 length: 15 residues. Germline CDR1 reads SGDLS; CDR2 reads YYNGEE. The DNA of the CDR3 is TGTGCCAGCAGCGACCTACAGGGGTGGGAGTTTGAAGCTTTCTTT. It encodes CASSDLQGWEFEAFF. The complete variable domain, with remaining parts taken from reference TRBV9 and TRBJ1-1, reads DSGVTQTPKHLITATGQRVTLRCSPRSGDLSVYWYQQSLDQGLQFLIQYYNGEERAKGNILERFSAQQFPDLHSELNLSSLELGDSALYFCASSDLQGWEFEAFFGQGTRLTVV.

This chain connects TRBV7-8 to TRBJ2-3, with D tentatively TRBD1 or TRBD2 (6 bases each). This CDR3 is 21 amino acids long. The germline V gene encodes CDR1 SGHVS and CDR2 FQNEAQ. The ends were cut back, 6 bases at V and 3 bases at J, with 34 bases in the middle. The CDR3 region has the DNA TGTGCCAGCAGTCCTGAGCTTATAGGGGGGCGTTTGAGGAATGAGACAGATACGCAGTATTTT. Translation: CASSPELIGGRLRNETDTQYF.

Only one count was recorded for this clonotype. The rearrangement uses TRBV29-1 and TRBJ2-1; D unresolved. Trimming left V 6 bases short and J 5 bases short, with 20 bases between. Looked up from germline, CDR1 is SQVTM and CDR2 is ANQGSEA. The CDR3 runs 15 residues. The CDR3 here is CSVAQLFLRDNEQFF. CDR3 DNA sequence: TGCAGCGTCGCCCAGCTGTTTCTCAGAGACAATGAGCAGTTCTTC.

The gene calls are TRBV2 and TRBJ1-1; TRBD1 aligns across 11 bases. The CDR3 totals 13 residues. Germline-derived CDR1 and CDR2 are SNHLY and FYNNEI. Losses at the gene ends were 6 bases for V and 11 bases for J; bases not matched to a gene: 8. The DNA of the CDR3 is TGTGCCAGCAGCGGGACAGGGGGGTGTCGGGCTTTCTTT. It is translated as CASSGTGGCRAFF.

The chain is built from TRBV30 and TRBJ1-2; no firm D call. This CDR3 is 11 amino acids long. CDR1 GTSNPN and CDR2 SVGIG come from the germline V gene (reference sequence). Trimming left V 0 bases short and J 11 bases short, with 10 bases between. DNA for the CDR3: TGTGCCTGGAGTGTACAGTGGGAATACACCTTC. It translates to CAWSVQWEYTF.

The chain recombines TRBV20-1 with TRBJ2-1; tentatively, D is TRBD2 (6 bases). Germline assignment: CDR1 DFQATT and CDR2 SNEGSKA (reference sequence). The CDR3 extends over 14 amino acids. V lost 6 bases, J lost 4 bases, and 16 bases lay in between. The CDR3 is CSALRGLTYNEQFF. DNA of the CDR3: TGCAGTGCCCTCCGGGGACTCACTTACAATGAGCAGTTCTTC.

This clonotype was seen many times. The rearrangement links TRBV20-1 to TRBJ2-4; D gene uncertain. Germline values: CDR1 DFQATT, CDR2 SNEGSKA (reference sequence). The CDR3 contains 15 residues. The V and J ends lost 6 bases and 3 bases respectively, with 18 bases between them. CDR3 DNA: TGCAGTGCCACGGTTGGTGGGCTATACAAAAACATTCAGTACTTC. Protein sequence: CSATVGGLYKNIQYF.

CDR3 in DNA: TGTGCCAGCAGCGTGAGGACTAGCGGAACGTACAATGAGCAGTACTTC. Encoded protein: CASSVRTSGTYNEQYF. This chain uses TRBV9 with TRBJ2-7, with 10 bases identical to TRBD2. This CDR3 has 16 amino acids. Germline V gene sequence: CDR1 SGDLS, CDR2 YYNGEE. The trim removed 2 bases at V and 7 bases at J, leaving 12 bases unmatched.